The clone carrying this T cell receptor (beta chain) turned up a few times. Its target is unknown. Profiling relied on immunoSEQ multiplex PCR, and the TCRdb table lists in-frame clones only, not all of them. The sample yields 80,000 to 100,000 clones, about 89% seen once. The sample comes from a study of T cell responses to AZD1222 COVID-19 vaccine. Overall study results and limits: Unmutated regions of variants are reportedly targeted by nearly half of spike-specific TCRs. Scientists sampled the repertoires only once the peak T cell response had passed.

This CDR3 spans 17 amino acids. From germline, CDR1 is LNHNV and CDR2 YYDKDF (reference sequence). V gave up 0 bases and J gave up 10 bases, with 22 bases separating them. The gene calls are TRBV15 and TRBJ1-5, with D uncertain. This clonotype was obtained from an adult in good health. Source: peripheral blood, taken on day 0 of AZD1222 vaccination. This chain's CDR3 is CATSRDEGAAGINPQHF. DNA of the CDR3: TGTGCCACCAGCAGAGATGAGGGTGCGGCAGGCATCAACCCCCAGCATTTT.